This T cell receptor (beta chain) was observed in a study of human T cells and chemical hapten exposure. Study overall: Mainly, slight library volume differences in the pool made TCR yields vary. Study-wide results and caveats: Sensitizing with DPC caused no change in TCRs above 1 in 1000 frequency.

This clonotype showed up just a few times. Its matching antigen is unknown. Time point described: healthy volunteer bleed at 2 weeks. Total RNA was isolated from whole blood that had not been fractionated. The CDR3 has 14 residues. V shed 7 bases and J 5 bases; nucleotides not matched to a gene: 8. The study used a library that attached unique molecular identifiers to individual cDNA molecules. TCRdb reanalysed the RACE reads using MiXCR and keeps one entry per CDR3 protein. Here the sample spans 100,000 to 150,000 distinct CDR3 sequences, approximately 8.3% being singletons. The specimen sequenced was whole blood. The receptor's source is a male donor in good health. Some clones in this sample may be carry-over from other donors' samples. This chain connects TRBV12-3 or TRBV12-4 to TRBJ2-1, with TRBD2 matching 7 bases. CDR3: CASNLLATDNEQFF. The DNA for the CDR3 is TGTGCCAGCAACTTACTAGCGACAGACAATGAGCAGTTCTTC.